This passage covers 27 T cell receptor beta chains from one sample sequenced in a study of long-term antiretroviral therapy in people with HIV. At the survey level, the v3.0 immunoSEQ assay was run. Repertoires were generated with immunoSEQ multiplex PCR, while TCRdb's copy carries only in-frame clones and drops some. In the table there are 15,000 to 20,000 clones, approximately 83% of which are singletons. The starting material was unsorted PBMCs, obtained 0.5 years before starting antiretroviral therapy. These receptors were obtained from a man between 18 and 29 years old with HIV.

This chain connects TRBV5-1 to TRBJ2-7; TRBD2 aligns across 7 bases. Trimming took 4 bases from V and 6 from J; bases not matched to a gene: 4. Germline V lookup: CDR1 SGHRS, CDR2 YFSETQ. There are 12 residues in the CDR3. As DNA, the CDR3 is TGCGCCAGCAGCGGGGAGGGGTTCGAGCAGTACTTC. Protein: CASSGEGFEQYF.

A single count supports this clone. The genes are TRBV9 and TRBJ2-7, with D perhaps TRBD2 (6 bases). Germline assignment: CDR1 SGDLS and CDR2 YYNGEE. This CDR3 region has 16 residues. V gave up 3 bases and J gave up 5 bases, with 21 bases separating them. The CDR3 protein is CASSAGTGMGRNEQYF. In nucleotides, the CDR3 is TGTGCCAGCAGCGCGGGGACTGGGATGGGGCGGAACGAGCAGTACTTC.

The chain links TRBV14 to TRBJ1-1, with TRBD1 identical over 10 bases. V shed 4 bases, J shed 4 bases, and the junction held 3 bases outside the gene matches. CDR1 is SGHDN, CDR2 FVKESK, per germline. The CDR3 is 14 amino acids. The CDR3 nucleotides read TGTGCCAGCAGCCCAGACAGGGGGCTCACTGAAGCTTTCTTT. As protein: CASSPDRGLTEAFF.

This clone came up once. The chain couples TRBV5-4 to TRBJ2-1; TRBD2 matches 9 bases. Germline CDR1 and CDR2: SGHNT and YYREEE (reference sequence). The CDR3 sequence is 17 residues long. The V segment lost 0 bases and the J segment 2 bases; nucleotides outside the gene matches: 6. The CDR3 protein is CASSLVASGEPYNEQFF. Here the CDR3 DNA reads TGTGCCAGCAGCTTGGTCGCTAGCGGGGAACCCTACAATGAGCAGTTCTTC.

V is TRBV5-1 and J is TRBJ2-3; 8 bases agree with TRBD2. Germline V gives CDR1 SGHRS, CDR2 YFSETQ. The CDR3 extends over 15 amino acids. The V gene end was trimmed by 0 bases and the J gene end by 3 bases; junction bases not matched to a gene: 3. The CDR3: CASSLVIAGTDTQYF. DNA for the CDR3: TGCGCCAGCAGCTTGGTGATAGCGGGAACAGATACGCAGTATTTT.

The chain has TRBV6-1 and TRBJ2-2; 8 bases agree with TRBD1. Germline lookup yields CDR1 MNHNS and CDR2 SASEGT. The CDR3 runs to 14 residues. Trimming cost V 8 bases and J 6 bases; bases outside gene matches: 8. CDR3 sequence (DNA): TGTGCCAGCGGGCGGACAGGGCGATCCGGGGAGCTGTTTTTT. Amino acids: CASGRTGRSGELFF.

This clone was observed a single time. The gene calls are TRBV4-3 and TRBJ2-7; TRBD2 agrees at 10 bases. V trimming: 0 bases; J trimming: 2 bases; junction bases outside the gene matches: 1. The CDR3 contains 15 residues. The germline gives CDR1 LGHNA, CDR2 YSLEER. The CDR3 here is CASSQDTSGAYEQYF. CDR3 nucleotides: TGCGCCAGCAGCCAAGATACTAGCGGGGCCTACGAGCAGTACTTC.

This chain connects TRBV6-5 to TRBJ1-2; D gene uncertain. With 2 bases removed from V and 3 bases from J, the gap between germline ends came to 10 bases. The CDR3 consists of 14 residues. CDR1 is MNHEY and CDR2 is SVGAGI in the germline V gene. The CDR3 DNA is TGTGCCAGCAGTTACAAGGGCCTCGACTATGGCTACACCTTC. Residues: CASSYKGLDYGYTF.

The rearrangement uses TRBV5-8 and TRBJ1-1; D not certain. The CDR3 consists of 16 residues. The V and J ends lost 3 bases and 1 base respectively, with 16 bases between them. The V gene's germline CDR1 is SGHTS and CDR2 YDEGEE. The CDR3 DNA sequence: TGTGCCAGCAGCTATTTCAAGAGACCAGGGAACACTGAAGCTTTCTTT. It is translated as CASSYFKRPGNTEAFF.

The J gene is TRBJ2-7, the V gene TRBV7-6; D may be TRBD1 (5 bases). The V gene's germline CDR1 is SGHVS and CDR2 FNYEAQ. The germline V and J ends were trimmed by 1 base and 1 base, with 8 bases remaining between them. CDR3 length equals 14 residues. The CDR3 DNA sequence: TGTGCCAGCAGCTTAGGAACAGGTTCCTACGAGCAGTACTTC. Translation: CASSLGTGSYEQYF.

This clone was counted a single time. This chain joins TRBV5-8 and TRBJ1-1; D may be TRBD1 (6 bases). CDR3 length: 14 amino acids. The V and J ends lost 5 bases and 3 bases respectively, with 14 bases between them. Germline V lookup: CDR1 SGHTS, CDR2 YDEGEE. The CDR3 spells CASSLQGRYTEAFF. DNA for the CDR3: TGTGCCAGCAGTCTACAGGGCCGGTACACTGAAGCTTTCTTT.

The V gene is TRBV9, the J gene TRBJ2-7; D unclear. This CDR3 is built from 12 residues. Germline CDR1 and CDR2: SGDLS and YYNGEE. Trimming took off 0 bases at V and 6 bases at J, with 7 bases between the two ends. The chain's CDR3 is CASSVGGVEQYF. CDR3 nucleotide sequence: TGTGCCAGCAGCGTAGGAGGAGTCGAGCAGTACTTC. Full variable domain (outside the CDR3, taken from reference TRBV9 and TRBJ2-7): DSGVTQTPKHLITATGQRVTLRCSPRSGDLSVYWYQQSLDQGLQFLIQYYNGEERAKGNILERFSAQQFPDLHSELNLSSLELGDSALYFCASSVGGVEQYFGPGTRLTVT.

CDR3 amino acids: CASSLGFNTGELFF. In DNA, the CDR3 is TGTGCCAGCAGCTTGGGATTTAACACCGGGGAGCTGTTTTTT. The chain combines TRBV5-6 with TRBJ2-2; D not certain. This CDR3 is 14 amino acids long. Trimming pared 0 bases from V and 2 bases from J, leaving 5 bases between. The V gene's germline CDR1 is SGHDT and CDR2 YYEEEE.

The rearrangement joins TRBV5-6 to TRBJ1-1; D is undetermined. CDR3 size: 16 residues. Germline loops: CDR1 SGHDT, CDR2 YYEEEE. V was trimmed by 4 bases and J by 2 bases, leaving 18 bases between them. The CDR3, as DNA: TGTGCCAGCAGCCTCGTGGGTCTGCCGGGTAACACTGAAGCTTTCTTT. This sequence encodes CASSLVGLPGNTEAFF.

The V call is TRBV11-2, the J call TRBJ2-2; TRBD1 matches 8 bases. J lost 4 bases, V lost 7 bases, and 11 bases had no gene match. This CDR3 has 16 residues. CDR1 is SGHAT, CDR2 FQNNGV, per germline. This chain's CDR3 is CASTYRTGNPTGELFF. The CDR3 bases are TGTGCCAGCACCTACCGGACAGGGAACCCCACCGGGGAGCTGTTTTTT.

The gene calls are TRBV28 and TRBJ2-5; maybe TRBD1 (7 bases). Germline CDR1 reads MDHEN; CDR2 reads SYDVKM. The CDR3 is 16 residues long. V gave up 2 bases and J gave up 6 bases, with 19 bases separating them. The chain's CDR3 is CASSLGSGGTEKTQYF. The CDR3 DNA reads TGTGCCAGCAGTTTAGGTTCAGGGGGGACAGAGAAGACCCAGTACTTC.

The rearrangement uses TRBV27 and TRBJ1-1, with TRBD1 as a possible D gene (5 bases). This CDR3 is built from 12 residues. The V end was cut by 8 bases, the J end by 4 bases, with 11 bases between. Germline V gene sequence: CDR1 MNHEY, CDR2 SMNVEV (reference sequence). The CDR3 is CASCSGGTEAFF. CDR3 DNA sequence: TGTGCCAGCTGCTCGGGGGGCACTGAAGCTTTCTTT.

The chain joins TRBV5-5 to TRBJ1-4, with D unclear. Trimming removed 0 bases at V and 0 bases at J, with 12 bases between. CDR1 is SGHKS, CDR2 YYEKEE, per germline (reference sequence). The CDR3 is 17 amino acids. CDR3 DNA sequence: TGTGCCAGCAGCTTGGGTGCAGTGCCCGCAACTAATGAAAAACTGTTTTTT. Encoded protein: CASSLGAVPATNEKLFF.

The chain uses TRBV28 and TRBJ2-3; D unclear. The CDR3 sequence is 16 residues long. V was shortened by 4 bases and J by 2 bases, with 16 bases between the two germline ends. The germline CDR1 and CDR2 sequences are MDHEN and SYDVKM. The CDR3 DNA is TGTGCCAGCAGTTCCAACCCCAGAGACAACACAGATACGCAGTATTTT. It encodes CASSSNPRDNTDTQYF.

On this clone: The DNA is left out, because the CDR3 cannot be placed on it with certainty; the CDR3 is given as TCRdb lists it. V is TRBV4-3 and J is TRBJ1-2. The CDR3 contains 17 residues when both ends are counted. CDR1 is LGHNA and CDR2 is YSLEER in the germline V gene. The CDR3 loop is CASSQDFGAGIIYGYTF.

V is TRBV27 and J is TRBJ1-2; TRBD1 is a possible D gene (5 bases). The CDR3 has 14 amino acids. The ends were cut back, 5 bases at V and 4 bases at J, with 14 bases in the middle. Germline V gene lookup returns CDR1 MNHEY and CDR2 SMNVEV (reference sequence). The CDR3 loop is CASSEGRTSYGYTF. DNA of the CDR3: TGTGCCAGCAGTGAGGGACGAACGAGCTATGGCTACACCTTC.

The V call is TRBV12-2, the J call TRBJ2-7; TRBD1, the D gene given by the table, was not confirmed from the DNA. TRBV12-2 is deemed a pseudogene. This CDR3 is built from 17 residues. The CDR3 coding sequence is TGTGCAAGTCGCTTAGAAGCAGAGGGGACAGGGTCCTACGAGCAGTACTTC. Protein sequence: CASRLEAEGTGSYEQYF.

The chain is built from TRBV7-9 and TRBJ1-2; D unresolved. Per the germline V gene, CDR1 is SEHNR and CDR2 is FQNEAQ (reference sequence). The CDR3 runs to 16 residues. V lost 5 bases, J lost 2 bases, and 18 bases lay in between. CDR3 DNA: TGTGCCAGCAGCCCCCCCGGTAACCCTCCAAACTATGGCTACACCTTC. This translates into CASSPPGNPPNYGYTF. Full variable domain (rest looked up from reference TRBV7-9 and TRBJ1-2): DTGVSQNPRHKITKRGQNVTFRCDPISEHNRLYWYRQTLGQGPEFLTYFQNEAQLEKSRLLSDRFSAERPKGSFSTLEIQRTEQGDSAMYLCASSPPGNPPNYGYTFGSGTRLTVV.

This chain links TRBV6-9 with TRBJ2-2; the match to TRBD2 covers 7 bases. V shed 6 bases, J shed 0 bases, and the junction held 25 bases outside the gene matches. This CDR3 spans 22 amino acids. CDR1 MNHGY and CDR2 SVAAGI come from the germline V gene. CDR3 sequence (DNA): TGTGCCAGCAGGCTGAGCCACTACCCGCGGGGCCTGGGAGGGGCGAACACCGGGGAGCTGTTTTTT. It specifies CASRLSHYPRGLGGANTGELFF.

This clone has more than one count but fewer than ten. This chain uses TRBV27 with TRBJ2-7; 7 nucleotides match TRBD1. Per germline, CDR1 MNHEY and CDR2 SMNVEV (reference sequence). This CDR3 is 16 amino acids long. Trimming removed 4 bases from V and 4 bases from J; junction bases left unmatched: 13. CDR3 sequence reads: CASSSAQGKQRYEQYF. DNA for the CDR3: TGTGCCAGCAGTTCCGCACAGGGGAAGCAGAGGTACGAGCAGTACTTC.

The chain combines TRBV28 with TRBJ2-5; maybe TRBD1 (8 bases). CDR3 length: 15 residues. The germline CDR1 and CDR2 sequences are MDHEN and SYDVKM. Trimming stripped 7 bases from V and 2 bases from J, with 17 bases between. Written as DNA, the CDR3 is TGTGCCAGCACTAAACAGGGGGGGGATCAAGAGACCCAGTACTTC. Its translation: CASTKQGGDQETQYF.

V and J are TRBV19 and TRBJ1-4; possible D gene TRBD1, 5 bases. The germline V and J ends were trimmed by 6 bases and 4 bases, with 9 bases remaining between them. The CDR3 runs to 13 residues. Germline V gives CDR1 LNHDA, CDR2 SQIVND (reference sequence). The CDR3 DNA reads TGTGCCAGTAGAGACAGAAGTAATGAAAAACTGTTTTTT. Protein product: CASRDRSNEKLFF.